The rows below give T cell receptor beta chains drawn from one sample of a study of blood T cells in healthy people across ages. TCRdb recomputed calls from the 5' RACE reads with MiXCR, one row per CDR3 protein. This table has approximately 800,000 distinct CDR3 sequences, roughly 24% appearing once. This same sample was also part of a study on T cells of mothers and their children.

Sequencing input: blood. These receptors were collected from a boy younger than 18 in good health. Each CDR3 is given with its conserved first and last residue. Each record gives: CDR3 length, V gene, clone size, J gene, D gene, CDR3 DNA, CDR3 protein. D genes are given only for firm matches. Only some rows state a clone size, as once, few, many or a class for expanded clones.

>11|TRBV29-1|NA|TRBJ1-1|NA
TGCAGCGTTCGGCGGGCCACTGAAGCTTTCTTT
CSVRRATEAFF
>13|TRBV6-6|NA|TRBJ1-5|NA
TGTGCCGGTAACCGGGACAGCAATCAGCCCCAGCATTTT
CAGNRDSNQPQHF
>16|TRBV5-1|NA|TRBJ2-3|NA
TGCGCCAGCAGCTTGGACGCGGGGAGCCTTACAGATACGCAGTATTTT
CASSLDAGSLTDTQYF
>16|TRBV15|NA|TRBJ2-5|TRBD1
TGTGCCACCAGCAGAGATCTTGGGACAGAGAAAGAGACCCAGTACTTC
CATSRDLGTEKETQYF
>16|TRBV7-9|NA|TRBJ1-6|TRBD1
TGTGCCAGCAGTTCACACCAGACAGGGGGAAATTCACCCCTCCACTTT
CASSSHQTGGNSPLHF
>14|TRBV5-1|NA|TRBJ2-7|NA
TGCGCCAGCAGCTTGGAACAGGCTACCTACGAGCAGTACTTC
CASSLEQATYEQYF
>14|TRBV5-1|NA|TRBJ2-7|TRBD1
TGCGCCACTTCAAAGTCGACAGGGGTCTACGAGCAGTACTTC
CATSKSTGVYEQYF
>15|TRBV7-9|few|TRBJ1-4|NA
TGTGCCAGCAGGGCCCGTGCTGGGGTTAATGAAAAACTGTTTTTT
CASRARAGVNEKLFF
>16|TRBV5-1|NA|TRBJ2-3|TRBD2
TGCGCCAGCAGACCGGGACTAGCGTCGAGCACAGATACGCAGTATTTT
CASRPGLASSTDTQYF
>14|TRBV10-1|NA|TRBJ1-4|NA
TGCGCCAGCAGCCCCGGGACAAATAAGGGAAAACTGTTTTTT
CASSPGTNKGKLFF
>14|TRBV27|few|TRBJ2-1|TRBD1
TGTGCCAGCAAGGACAGGGTGAGGTACAATGAGCAGTTCTTC
CASKDRVRYNEQFF
>13|TRBV19|few|TRBJ1-3|NA
TGTGCCAGTACTTACAGCTCTGGAAACACCATATATTTT
CASTYSSGNTIYF
>15|TRBV6-6|few|TRBJ1-4|NA
TGTGCCAGCAGTTACTCCGGGGCCTCAAAAGGTGAACTGTTTTTT
CASSYSGASKGELFF
>14|TRBV12-3/TRBV12-4|few|TRBJ2-5|NA
TGTGCCAGCGGTTTTTCCGGGTCCGGGGAGACCCGGTACTTC
CASGFSGSGETRYF
>13|TRBV29-1|NA|TRBJ2-5|NA
TGCAGCGCCCAAAGGAGCGTACGAGAGACCCAGTACTTC
CSAQRSVRETQYF
>16|TRBV20-1|NA|TRBJ2-4|TRBD2
TGCAGTGCTATCCGACTAGCGGGAGGGCCAGAAAACATTCAGTACTTC
CSAIRLAGGPENIQYF
>13|TRBV6-5|NA|TRBJ1-2|NA
TGTGCGACCGTAGGGGAGGGCTTTTATGGCTACACCTTC
CATVGEGFYGYTF
>14|TRBV2|NA|TRBJ2-5|NA
TGTGCCAGCAGAAGCAGGGCGTCGCCTGAGACCCAGTACTTC
CASRSRASPETQYF
>16|TRBV11-2|NA|TRBJ2-2|TRBD2
TGTGCCAGCAGCTTAGAGTCGGGGACTAACACCGGGGAGCGGTTTTTT
CASSLESGTNTGERFF
>14|TRBV7-3|NA|TRBJ2-3|NA
TGTGCCAGCAGCACGTCGGGAGCCACAGATACGCAGTATTTT
CASSTSGATDTQYF
>16|TRBV12-3/TRBV12-4|few|TRBJ2-5|TRBD2
TGTGCCAGCAGTTTTGGTAGCGGGGGGAAACAAGAGACCCAGTACTTC
CASSFGSGGKQETQYF
>16|TRBV5-1|NA|TRBJ1-2|TRBD1
TGCGCCAGCAGCTCGAATACAGGGGATCTAGGCTATGGCTACACCTTC
CASSSNTGDLGYGYTF
>15|TRBV19|NA|TRBJ2-1|NA
TGTGCCAGTAGTACATCCGGGACTCCGTTTAATGAGCAGTTCTTC
CASSTSGTPFNEQFF
>15|TRBV10-3|few|TRBJ2-5|NA
TGTGCCATCAGTTGGGAGAGACAGCCCCAAGAGACCCAGTACTTC
CAISWERQPQETQYF
>13|TRBV20-1|NA|TRBJ2-7|NA
TGCAGTGCCACGACCGGGTCTCGCTACGAGCAGTACTTC
CSATTGSRYEQYF
>13|TRBV9|NA|TRBJ2-1|NA
TGTGCCAGCAGCGTATTCCCCCGCAATGAGCAGTTCTTC
CASSVFPRNEQFF
>11|TRBV7-9|NA|TRBJ2-7|NA
TGTGCCAGCACCCAAGAATACGAGCAGTACTTC
CASTQEYEQYF
>14|TRBV7-3|NA|TRBJ2-7|TRBD2
TGTGCCAGCGGCCCAGGAGTAGCGGGGGGCGAGCAGTACTTC
CASGPGVAGGEQYF
>12|TRBV12-3/TRBV12-4|NA|TRBJ2-5|NA
TGTGCCAGCAGTTTCCGGTCGAGGACCCAGTACTTC
CASSFRSRTQYF
>14|TRBV6-4|NA|TRBJ2-1|TRBD2
TGTGCCAGCAGCCCTACGCGGGAGGTGGGTGAGCAGTTCTTC
CASSPTREVGEQFF
>15|TRBV30|few|TRBJ1-2|NA
TGTGCCTGGAGTTCCAGGGCAGGAAAAAACTATGGCTACACCTTC
CAWSSRAGKNYGYTF
>13|TRBV19|few|TRBJ2-5|NA
TGTGCAACTAGCCGAAGGTACCAAGAGACCCAGTACTTC
CATSRRYQETQYF
>18|TRBV4-1|few|TRBJ2-3|TRBD2
TGCGCCAGCAGCCAAGTGGTGGGCCTAGCGGGGGGGCGAGATACGCAGTATTTT
CASSQVVGLAGGRDTQYF
>17|TRBV7-6|NA|TRBJ2-2|NA
TGTGCCAGCAGCTTAGTGGATTGGTCAGCGAACACCGGGGAGCTGTTTTTT
CASSLVDWSANTGELFF
>16|TRBV5-1|many|TRBJ1-4|NA
TGCGCCAGCAGCAAAGGGACTGCAGCAACTAATGAAAAACTGTTTTTT
CASSKGTAATNEKLFF
>15|TRBV5-1|NA|TRBJ1-4|NA
TGCGCCAGCAGCCCCGGACAGCTTCGAAATGAAAAACTGTTTTTT
CASSPGQLRNEKLFF
>15|TRBV6-5|few|TRBJ1-3|NA
TGTGCCAGCAGCTCACAGCGTTTGGGAGGAAACACCATATATTTT
CASSSQRLGGNTIYF
>12|TRBV20-1|NA|TRBJ2-7|NA
TGCAGTGCTAGTTTGGTCGGCTATAAGCAGTACTTC
CSASLVGYKQYF
>13|TRBV11-2|few|TRBJ2-5|NA
TGTGCCAGCAGCTTAGATCGATTTGGGACCCAGTACTTC
CASSLDRFGTQYF
>15|TRBV7-6|NA|TRBJ2-7|NA
TGTGCCAGCAGCCCAAGGGAAAGAGACTCCTACGAGCAGTACTTC
CASSPRERDSYEQYF
>13|TRBV5-1|NA|TRBJ2-1|NA
TGCGCCAGCAGATTCGACAGGTCGAATGAGCAGTTCTTC
CASRFDRSNEQFF
>14|TRBV28|NA|TRBJ1-2|TRBD1
TGTGCCAGCAGTTGGGACAGGGGGAGGAAGGTCTACACCTTC
CASSWDRGRKVYTF
>13|TRBV30|NA|TRBJ2-7|TRBD2
TGTGCCTGGAGTCCGGGGGGGCCCTACGAGCAGTACTTC
CAWSPGGPYEQYF
>12|TRBV20-1|NA|TRBJ1-2|NA
TGCAGTGCGCCTACAGGGCTCTATGGCTACACCTTC
CSAPTGLYGYTF
>14|TRBV7-9|few|TRBJ1-5|TRBD1
TGTGCCAGCAGCGAAACTGACAGGGTTCAGCCCCAGCATTTT
CASSETDRVQPQHF
>22|TRBV11-2|few|TRBJ1-1|NA
TGTGCCAGCAGCTTAGAAAGCGATGACACTTCCTCTTCAGCGGGCTGGGGGGCTGAAGCTTTCTTT
CASSLESDDTSSSAGWGAEAFF
>13|TRBV25-1|NA|TRBJ1-2|NA
TGTGCCAGCAGTGACCCCGTGCGTTGGGGCTACACCTTC
CASSDPVRWGYTF